The 6 T cell receptor beta chains given below trace back to one sample, sequenced in a study of cytomegalovirus exposure and HLA in healthy donors. Use of 60 Vbeta and 13 Jbeta primers characterized the PCR. Sequencing used immunoSEQ multiplex PCR; TCRdb keeps in-frame clones, though not all of them. The data hold about 190,000 clones, with over 70% observed a single time. The specimen sequenced was PBMCs. The receptors were gathered from a woman in her thirties in good health and CMV-seropositive.

The chain uses TRBV7-9 and TRBJ2-6, with TRBD1 matching 9 bases. V was clipped by 2 bases and J by 0 bases; unmatched bases: 8. The CDR3 spans 19 residues. In germline, CDR1 is SEHNR, CDR2 FQNEAQ (reference sequence). This chain's CDR3 is CASSLSGQGRGSGANVLTF. CDR3 DNA: TGTGCCAGCAGCTTATCAGGACAGGGGAGAGGCTCTGGGGCCAACGTCCTGACTTTC.

This chain links TRBV5-4 with TRBJ2-5; a possible D gene is TRBD1 (6 bases). CDR3 length equals 15 residues. Germline V gives CDR1 SGHNT, CDR2 YYREEE (reference sequence). Trimming left V 0 bases short and J 7 bases short, with 16 bases between. As DNA, the CDR3 is TGTGCCAGCAGCTTGGTCCCCAGGGGCGTTGGGACCCAGTACTTC. Amino acid sequence: CASSLVPRGVGTQYF.

The V gene is TRBV5-1, the J gene TRBJ2-7; D is ambiguous. CDR1 and CDR2 from the germline V gene are SGHRS and YFSETQ. The CDR3 is made up of 15 amino acids. V lost 0 bases and J lost 5, with 15 bases in between. In DNA form, the CDR3 reads TGCGCCAGCAGCTTGGAGCGACCGATCGTCCACGAGCAGTACTTC. Protein product: CASSLERPIVHEQYF.

The V gene is TRBV9, the J gene TRBJ1-5; possibly TRBD1 for D (6 bases). Trimming shortened V by 4 bases and J by 6 bases, and 11 bases separated the two germline ends. Germline V gene lookup returns CDR1 SGDLS and CDR2 YYNGEE. CDR3 size: 13 residues. This chain's CDR3 is CASSLQGSQPQHF. In DNA form, the CDR3 reads TGTGCCAGCAGCCTACAGGGAAGTCAGCCCCAGCATTTT.

The sample holds a few counts of this clone. V gene TRBV20-1 combines with J gene TRBJ2-7, with a tentative D call TRBD2 (6 bases). Looked up from germline, CDR1 is DFQATT and CDR2 is SNEGSKA (reference sequence). The CDR3 covers 11 residues. V was clipped by 5 bases and J by 3 bases, with 8 bases between them. The CDR3, as DNA: TGCAGTGCTGGGACTGTCTACGAGCAGTACTTC. Translating gives CSAGTVYEQYF.

The genes are TRBV11-2 and TRBJ2-1; TRBD1 is a possible D gene (6 bases). Trimming removed 5 bases at V and 7 bases at J, with 9 bases between. Germline V gene sequence: CDR1 SGHAT, CDR2 FQNNGV. This CDR3 is built from 12 residues. The CDR3 DNA reads TGTGCCAGCAGCGCCACAGGGAATGAGCAGTTCTTC. It yields the protein CASSATGNEQFF.